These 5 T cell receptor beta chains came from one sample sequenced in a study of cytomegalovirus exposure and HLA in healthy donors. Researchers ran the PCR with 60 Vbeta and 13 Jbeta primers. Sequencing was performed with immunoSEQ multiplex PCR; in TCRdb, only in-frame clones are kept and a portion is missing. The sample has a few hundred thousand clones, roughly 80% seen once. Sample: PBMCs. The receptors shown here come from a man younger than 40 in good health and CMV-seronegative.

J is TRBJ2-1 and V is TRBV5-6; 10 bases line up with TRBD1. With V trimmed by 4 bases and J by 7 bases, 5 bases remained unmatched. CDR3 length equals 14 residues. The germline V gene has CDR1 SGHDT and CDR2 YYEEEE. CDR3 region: CASSAGTGVNEQFF. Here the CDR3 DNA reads TGTGCCAGCAGCGCCGGGACAGGGGTTAATGAGCAGTTCTTC.

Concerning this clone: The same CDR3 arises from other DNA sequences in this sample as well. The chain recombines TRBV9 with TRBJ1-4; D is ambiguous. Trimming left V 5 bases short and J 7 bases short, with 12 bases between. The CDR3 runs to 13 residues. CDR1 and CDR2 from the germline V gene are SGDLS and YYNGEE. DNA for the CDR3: TGTGCCAGCAGTGTATCCCCCGGTGAAAAACTGTTTTTT. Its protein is CASSVSPGEKLFF. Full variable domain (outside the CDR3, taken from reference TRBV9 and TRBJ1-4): DSGVTQTPKHLITATGQRVTLRCSPRSGDLSVYWYQQSLDQGLQFLIQYYNGEERAKGNILERFSAQQFPDLHSELNLSSLELGDSALYFCASSVSPGEKLFFGSGTQLSVL.

In DNA, the CDR3 is TGTGCCAGTATTGGCCATAGCAATCAGCCCCAGCATTTT. Protein sequence: CASIGHSNQPQHF. J is TRBJ1-5 and V is TRBV19; D uncertain. The V gene lost 7 bases and the J gene lost 0 bases, with 7 bases spanning the gap. The V gene's germline CDR1 is LNHDA and CDR2 SQIVND (reference sequence). CDR3 length: 13 amino acids.

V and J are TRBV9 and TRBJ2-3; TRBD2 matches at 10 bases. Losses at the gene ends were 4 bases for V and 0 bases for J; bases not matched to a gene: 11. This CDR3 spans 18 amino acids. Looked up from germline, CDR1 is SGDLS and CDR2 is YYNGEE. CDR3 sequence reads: CASSSPSGGRVSTDTQYF. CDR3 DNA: TGTGCCAGCAGCTCCCCTAGCGGGGGCCGAGTTAGCACAGATACGCAGTATTTT.

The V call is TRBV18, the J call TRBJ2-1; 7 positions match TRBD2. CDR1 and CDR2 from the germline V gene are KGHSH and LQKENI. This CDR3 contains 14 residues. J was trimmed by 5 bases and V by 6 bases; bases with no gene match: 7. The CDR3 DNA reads TGTGCCAGCTCCCCCAGGACTAGGGACAATGAGCAGTTCTTC. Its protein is CASSPRTRDNEQFF.